This TCR beta chain was recorded in a study of cytomegalovirus exposure and HLA in healthy donors. Whole-study findings and limits: Later on, analysis showed that most CMV-associated TCR beta chains appeared to be HLA-restricted. Excluded: some indistinguishable V segments such as TRBV6-2 and TRBV6-3.

This clone was recorded once. Its antigen is currently unknown. PCR amplification relied on 60 Vbeta primers (plus 13 Jbeta primers). TCRdb's table, derived via immunoSEQ multiplex PCR, lists solely in-frame clones and lacks some. Found here are 250,000 to 350,000 clones, just over 85% of them singletons; the top ten hold around 3.7%. From germline, CDR1 is LGHNA and CDR2 YSLEER. The V segment lost 3 bases and the J segment 9 bases; nucleotides outside the gene matches: 8. This CDR3 region has 15 residues. J is TRBJ2-1 and V is TRBV4-3, with TRBD1 matching 10 bases. The material sequenced was PBMCs. The clonotype comes from a man aged 35 to 55 in good health and CMV-seropositive. CDR3 sequence (DNA): TGCGCCAGCAGCCAGGACAGGGGGATGCCGGGTGAGCAGTTCTTC. Residues: CASSQDRGMPGEQFF.